The 27 T cell receptor beta chains below were found in one sample sequenced in a study of blood T cell repertoires in COVID-19. TCRdb keeps only in-frame clones here, not all; method: immunoSEQ multiplex PCR. The sample yields a few hundred thousand clones, roughly 87% seen once. Material: peripheral blood. The receptors stem from a man aged 18 to 29 with active or convalescent COVID-19.

This clone was counted only a few times. This chain links TRBV19 with TRBJ2-7; maybe TRBD1 (6 bases). CDR3 length equals 13 residues. CDR1 and CDR2 (germline): LNHDA, SQIVND (reference sequence). V dropped 6 bases and J dropped 3 bases, with 12 bases sitting between them. The CDR3 nucleotides are TGTGCCAGTAGCGCAGGACAGCGCTACGAGCAGTACTTC. Translation gives CASSAGQRYEQYF.

The chain joins TRBV28 to TRBJ1-4; D call uncertain. The germline V gene has CDR1 MDHEN and CDR2 SYDVKM. This CDR3 is built from 14 residues. The germline V and J ends were trimmed by 2 bases and 6 bases, with 10 bases remaining between them. The CDR3 is CASSLAVADEKLFF. In DNA, the CDR3 is TGTGCCAGCAGTTTAGCGGTTGCGGATGAAAAACTGTTTTTT.

The genes are TRBV9 and TRBJ1-2, with D unclear. The CDR3 is made up of 14 amino acids. Trimming removed 0 bases from V and 8 bases from J, with 14 bases in between. Germline CDR1 is SGDLS and CDR2 is YYNGEE. CDR3 DNA sequence: TGTGCCAGCAGCGTAGAGAGGCTTGGTGGCGGCTACACCTTC. Translated, it gives CASSVERLGGGYTF.

The chain is built from TRBV5-1 and TRBJ2-1; possible D gene TRBD2, 5 bases. The V and J ends lost 0 bases and 0 bases respectively, with 10 bases between them. This CDR3 has 16 amino acids. CDR1 and CDR2 (germline): SGHRS, YFSETQ. The CDR3 DNA sequence: TGCGCCAGCAGCTTGGAGGCGGGCCGCTCCTACAATGAGCAGTTCTTC. Translation: CASSLEAGRSYNEQFF. The full variable domain, completed using reference TRBV5-1 and TRBJ2-1, is KAGVTQTPRYLIKTRGQQVTLSCSPISGHRSVSWYQQTPGQGLQFLFEYFSETQRNKGNFPGRFSGRQFSNSRSEMNVSTLELGDSALYLCASSLEAGRSYNEQFFGPGTRLTVL.

The gene calls are TRBV27 and TRBJ2-1; TRBD1 matches at 7 bases. The CDR3 runs to 15 residues. The V gene's germline CDR1 is MNHEY and CDR2 SMNVEV (reference sequence). The junction had 10 bases not matched to a gene; V was cut back by 4 bases and J by 7 bases. The CDR3 spells CASSSIQDRANEQFF. CDR3 nucleotides: TGTGCCAGCAGTTCGATCCAAGACAGGGCGAATGAGCAGTTCTTC.

This chain joins TRBV19 and TRBJ2-7, with a weak D call TRBD2 (6 bases). The CDR3 spans 14 residues. V was shortened by 1 base and J by 4 bases, with 11 bases between the two germline ends. CDR1 LNHDA and CDR2 SQIVND come from the germline V gene (reference sequence). The CDR3 sequence: CASSIGPGEYEQYF. The DNA for the CDR3 is TGTGCCAGTAGTATAGGGCCGGGAGAGTACGAGCAGTACTTC.

The rearrangement links TRBV5-1 to TRBJ2-5, with D perhaps matching TRBD1 (7 bases). Germline CDR1 SGHRS, CDR2 YFSETQ. Trimming stripped 3 bases from V and 0 bases from J, with 18 bases between. CDR3 size: 17 residues. The CDR3 region is CASSSNGQAGYQETQYF. The CDR3 DNA reads TGCGCCAGCAGCTCCAACGGACAGGCGGGGTACCAAGAGACCCAGTACTTC.

CDR3: CASSSPALAGGDYNEQFF. In nucleotides, the CDR3 is TGTGCCAGCAGCTCCCCCGCGCTAGCGGGAGGCGATTACAATGAGCAGTTCTTC. The chain recombines TRBV9 with TRBJ2-1, with 11 bases lining up with TRBD2. V lost 4 bases and J lost 4; bases outside the gene matches: 13. The CDR3 totals 18 residues. Looked up from germline, CDR1 is SGDLS and CDR2 is YYNGEE. The full variable domain, completed using reference TRBV9 and TRBJ2-1, is DSGVTQTPKHLITATGQRVTLRCSPRSGDLSVYWYQQSLDQGLQFLIQYYNGEERAKGNILERFSAQQFPDLHSELNLSSLELGDSALYFCASSSPALAGGDYNEQFFGPGTRLTVL.

This chain uses TRBV3-1 (or the pseudogene TRBV3-2) with TRBJ1-5; a weak D match, TRBD1 (5 bases). CDR1 LGHDT and CDR2 YNNKEL come from the germline V gene (reference sequence). V lost 0 bases, J lost 9 bases, and 15 bases lay in between. The CDR3 contains 15 residues. In DNA, the CDR3 is TGTGCCAGCAGCCAAGACCTGGACAATATCAGGCCCCAGCATTTT. Its translation: CASSQDLDNIRPQHF.

The rearrangement joins TRBV18 to TRBJ2-5; 7 bases are shared with TRBD2. Germline assignment: CDR1 KGHSH and CDR2 LQKENI. The CDR3 runs 14 residues. Unmatched junction bases numbered 6, after V lost 3 bases and J lost 5 bases. For the CDR3, the DNA is TGTGCCAGCTCACCTGTCGCGGGAGCGGAGACCCAGTACTTC. Translating it yields CASSPVAGAETQYF.

This chain uses TRBV18 with TRBJ1-6; unclear D gene. The V gene's germline CDR1 is KGHSH and CDR2 LQKENI. The CDR3 is made up of 15 amino acids. V gave up 1 base and J gave up 8 bases, with 12 bases separating them. CDR3 DNA: TGTGCCAGCTCACCACTTGCAGGAACGGATTCACCCCTCCACTTT. Its translation is CASSPLAGTDSPLHF.

V gene TRBV12-3 or TRBV12-4 combines with J gene TRBJ1-2, with D perhaps TRBD1 (5 bases). The ends were cut back, 5 bases at V and 4 bases at J, with 8 bases in the middle. This CDR3 is built from 12 residues. CDR3 in DNA: TGTGCCAGCAGTCAACAGGCCTATGGCTACACCTTC. It specifies CASSQQAYGYTF.

In DNA, the CDR3 is TGTGCCAGTAGTCCTACAGGGGCGGGGGAGCAGTACTTC. It yields the protein CASSPTGAGEQYF. The gene calls are TRBV19 and TRBJ2-7; weak D call: TRBD1 (7 bases). The germline V gene has CDR1 LNHDA and CDR2 SQIVND (reference sequence). This CDR3 is 13 amino acids long. V was cut by 5 bases and J by 7 bases, with 15 bases left in between.

This clone has a single count. The chain is built from TRBV9 and TRBJ2-3, with D hard to call. CDR1 SGDLS and CDR2 YYNGEE come from the germline V gene. Trimming took off 0 bases at V and 3 bases at J, with 8 bases between the two ends. The length of the CDR3 is 14 residues. The CDR3 loop reads CASSVETPTDTQYF. Here the CDR3 DNA reads TGTGCCAGCAGCGTAGAGACTCCTACAGATACGCAGTATTTT.

V is TRBV6-5 and J is TRBJ1-1, with 7 bases aligning to TRBD1. This CDR3 has 13 residues. Germline V CDR1 and CDR2: MNHEY, SVGAGI. The ends lost 4 bases at V and 8 bases at J; junction bases unmatched: 7. The CDR3 sequence: CASSLRQGREAFF. CDR3 DNA sequence: TGTGCCAGCAGTTTGCGACAGGGCCGAGAAGCTTTCTTT.

The chain recombines TRBV27 with TRBJ2-5; 11 bases fit TRBD2. Germline values: CDR1 MNHEY, CDR2 SMNVEV (reference sequence). The CDR3 extends over 15 amino acids. Trimming at V came to 6 bases and at J to 1 base, leaving 4 bases not matched to a gene. The CDR3 bases are TGTGCCAGCAGCCGGGGGACTAGCGGCCAAGAGACCCAGTACTTC. This codes for CASSRGTSGQETQYF.

The chain is built from TRBV7-2 and TRBJ2-7; possible D gene TRBD2, 5 bases. Trimming shortened V by 0 bases and J by 3 bases, and 9 bases separated the two germline ends. This CDR3 comprises 14 residues. CDR1 is SGHTA, CDR2 FQGNSA, per germline. This CDR3 is CASSLAGKIYEQYF. CDR3 DNA sequence: TGTGCCAGCAGCTTAGCCGGGAAGATCTACGAGCAGTACTTC.

The chain recombines TRBV6-2 or TRBV6-3 with TRBJ2-5; TRBD2 matches 11 bases. The V gene's germline CDR1 is MNHEY and CDR2 SVGEGT. CDR3 length equals 18 residues. Trimming cost V 2 bases and J 5 bases; bases outside gene matches: 13. DNA of the CDR3: TGTGCCAGCAGTTACCCATCTAGCGGGGGGCCCTCAAGGGAGACCCAGTACTTC. Translation gives CASSYPSSGGPSRETQYF.

The chain uses TRBV2 and TRBJ2-3, with TRBD1 matching over 9 bases. The CDR3 sequence is 14 residues long. Trimming cost V 6 bases and J 1 base; bases outside gene matches: 2. Germline loops: CDR1 SNHLY, CDR2 FYNNEI. In DNA, the CDR3 is TGTGCCAGCAGCCGGGACAGGGGCACAGATACGCAGTATTTT. It encodes CASSRDRGTDTQYF.

This chain joins TRBV14 and TRBJ2-7; D uncertain. This CDR3 contains 14 residues. Trimming removed 4 bases from V and 3 bases from J, with 13 bases in between. The germline CDR1 and CDR2 sequences are SGHDN and FVKESK. The CDR3 loop is CASSRLAALYEQYF. The CDR3 DNA follows: TGTGCCAGCAGCCGACTCGCGGCCCTCTACGAGCAGTACTTC.

The CDR3 bases are TGCGCCAGCAGCCAAGGGGTCGGGGACAGCCCCTATGGCTACACCTTC. Translation: CASSQGVGDSPYGYTF. The rearrangement links TRBV4-1 to TRBJ1-2; TRBD1 aligns across 7 bases. Germline-derived CDR1 and CDR2 are MGHRA and YSYEKL. This CDR3 region has 16 residues. The V and J ends lost 1 base and 4 bases, in that order; junction bases with no gene match: 9.

The rearrangement links TRBV23-1 to TRBJ1-5; TRBD1 aligns across 10 bases. TRBV23-1 is assigned to the ORF class and has an uncertain function. V gave up 3 bases and J gave up 7 bases; unmatched junction bases: 6. The CDR3 spans 15 residues. The CDR3 loop is CASSQGQGRSQPQHF. The CDR3 bases are TGCGCCAGCAGTCAGGGACAGGGGCGGTCCCAGCCCCAGCATTTT.

This chain connects TRBV28 to TRBJ2-3; D might be TRBD2 (6 bases). The CDR3 sequence is 15 residues long. Trimming took 3 bases from V and 0 from J, leaving 10 bases between them. Germline V gene sequence: CDR1 MDHEN, CDR2 SYDVKM. The CDR3 loop is CASSLIAESTDTQYF. Here the CDR3 DNA reads TGTGCCAGCAGTTTGATAGCGGAGAGCACAGATACGCAGTATTTT.

This chain connects TRBV3-1 (or the pseudogene TRBV3-2) to TRBJ1-1; a possible D gene is TRBD1 (6 bases). Germline CDR1 LGHDT, CDR2 YNNKEL (reference sequence). This CDR3 contains 14 residues. Trimming took off 3 bases at V and 3 bases at J, with 11 bases between the two ends. CDR3 loop: CASSQRTGYTEAFF. The DNA of the CDR3 is TGTGCCAGCAGCCAGCGCACAGGGTACACTGAAGCTTTCTTT.

The sample holds one count of this clone. The CDR3 sequence is CASSEGSLLAGIYEQYF. CDR3 in DNA: TGTGCCAGCAGTGAGGGGTCTTTACTAGCGGGAATATACGAGCAGTACTTC. The chain employs TRBV6-1 and TRBJ2-7; 10 bases line up with TRBD2. This CDR3 is 17 amino acids long. Germline V CDR1 and CDR2: MNHNS, SASEGT. V dropped 3 bases and J dropped 4; count of bases not matched to a gene: 12.

This clone was found a few times. The chain carries TRBV7-3 and TRBJ2-2; D call uncertain. V dropped 5 bases and J dropped 5 bases, with 9 bases sitting between them. Germline V CDR1 and CDR2: SGHTA, FQGTGA. This CDR3 is built from 13 residues. The CDR3 DNA reads TGTGCCAGCAGCCCCTCTAGGACCGGGGAGCTGTTTTTT. Residues: CASSPSRTGELFF.

The rearrangement uses TRBV27 and TRBJ1-1; D remains ambiguous. The CDR3 sequence is 13 residues long. V was cut by 1 base and J by 1 base, with 4 bases left in between. The germline V gene has CDR1 MNHEY and CDR2 SMNVEV (reference sequence). The CDR3: CASSLWRNTEAFF. CDR3 bases: TGTGCCAGCAGTTTATGGAGGAACACTGAAGCTTTCTTT.